The 21 T cell receptor beta chains presented below share a single source sample, sequenced in a study of cytomegalovirus exposure and HLA in healthy donors. The PCR employed 60 Vbeta primers together with 13 Jbeta primers. The repertoire was sequenced with immunoSEQ multiplex PCR; TCRdb's copy has only in-frame clones and lacks some. The sample lists some 130,000 clones, over 60% occurring once. Material for sequencing was PBMCs. These receptors originate from a woman aged 25 to 45 in good health and CMV-seropositive.

The DNA of the CDR3 is TGTGCCAGCAGTTACTCCGGGACTAGCGGGCCGGAGGAGCAGTTCTTC. Amino acids: CASSYSGTSGPEEQFF. The rearrangement joins TRBV6-5 to TRBJ2-1; 12 bases align to TRBD2. The CDR3 covers 16 residues. The V segment lost 0 bases and the J segment 10 bases; nucleotides outside the gene matches: 7. The germline V gene has CDR1 MNHEY and CDR2 SVGAGI.

This chain uses TRBV7-9 with TRBJ2-1; TRBD2 aligns across 11 bases. The V and J ends lost 5 bases and 7 bases, in that order; junction bases with no gene match: 16. Germline V lookup: CDR1 SEHNR, CDR2 FQNEAQ (reference sequence). The CDR3 is 18 residues long. This CDR3 reads CASSLPFRLAGGRNEQFF. The DNA of the CDR3 is TGTGCCAGCAGCCTCCCCTTCAGGCTAGCGGGGGGTAGGAATGAGCAGTTCTTC.

V usage is TRBV18 and J usage is TRBJ2-5; D is ambiguous. The germline CDR1 and CDR2 sequences are KGHSH and LQKENI. V was pared by 3 bases and J by 2 bases, with 4 bases between. The CDR3 loop spans 12 amino acids. The CDR3 sequence is CASSPTQETQYF. In DNA, the CDR3 is TGTGCCAGCTCACCCACTCAAGAGACCCAGTACTTC.

Comments on this clone: Germline and junction disagree at one end, which may indicate a read error. The chain recombines TRBV5-6 with TRBJ1-2; TRBD1 is a possible D gene (5 bases). CDR1 is SGHDT, CDR2 YYEEEE, per germline. This CDR3 is 12 amino acids long. The CDR3 region has the DNA TGTGCCAGCAGCTGGGGGGACCGACTGCCGCGGTTC. Protein sequence: CASSWGDRLPRF.

The V call is TRBV2, the J call TRBJ2-3, with D possibly matching TRBD2 (6 bases). This CDR3 is built from 15 residues. Germline V gene lookup returns CDR1 SNHLY and CDR2 FYNNEI. Trimming took off 6 bases at V and 1 base at J, with 14 bases between the two ends. The DNA for the CDR3 is TGTGCCAGCAGGAAAGGGAGGCTAGGCACAGATACGCAGTATTTT. Protein: CASRKGRLGTDTQYF.

The chain links TRBV4-3 to TRBJ2-5, with 7 bases fitting TRBD2. CDR3 length: 15 residues. Germline V gene sequence: CDR1 LGHNA, CDR2 YSLEER. Losses at the gene ends were 0 bases for V and 9 bases for J; bases not matched to a gene: 10. The CDR3 sequence is CASSQEASGVRAQYF. The CDR3 bases are TGCGCCAGCAGCCAAGAGGCTAGCGGAGTCCGGGCCCAGTACTTC.

This clone came up a few times. This chain uses TRBV11-2 with TRBJ2-1; D remains unclear. Trimming cost V 1 base and J 8 bases, with 9 bases left between them. Germline V gene sequence: CDR1 SGHAT, CDR2 FQNNGV. CDR3 length: 13 amino acids. The CDR3 here is CASSLGVEDEQFF. CDR3 bases: TGTGCCAGCAGCTTAGGGGTTGAGGATGAGCAGTTCTTC.

The V gene is TRBV7-9, the J gene TRBJ1-1, with a possible D match to TRBD1 (5 bases). V gave up 4 bases and J gave up 12 bases, with 15 bases separating them. CDR1 SEHNR and CDR2 FQNEAQ come from the germline V gene (reference sequence). This CDR3 is built from 12 residues. In nucleotides, the CDR3 is TGTGCCAGCAGCTCACAGGCGCAGGTGACTTTCTTT. This translates into CASSSQAQVTFF. Based on the CDR3 plus reference TRBV7-9 and TRBJ1-1, the full variable domain is DTGVSQNPRHKITKRGQNVTFRCDPISEHNRLYWYRQTLGQGPEFLTYFQNEAQLEKSRLLSDRFSAERPKGSFSTLEIQRTEQGDSAMYLCASSSQAQVTFFGQGTRLTVV.

The V gene is TRBV4-2, the J gene TRBJ1-1; 7 nucleotides align to TRBD1. With V trimmed by 2 bases and J by 0 bases, 21 bases remained unmatched. This CDR3 is 21 amino acids long. Germline values: CDR1 LGHNA, CDR2 YNFKEQ. The DNA for the CDR3 is TGTGCCAGCAGCCAAAAATTTGGATTAAGGGGGCTTACGGGAATGAACACTGAAGCTTTCTTT. This encodes CASSQKFGLRGLTGMNTEAFF.

This clone showed up just a few times. V gene TRBV2 combines with J gene TRBJ2-7, with D perhaps TRBD2 (5 bases). V was trimmed by 10 bases and J by 3 bases, leaving 16 bases between them. This CDR3 has 13 residues. The germline V gene has CDR1 SNHLY and CDR2 FYNNEI. The CDR3 loop is CATYSGDRYEQYF. The CDR3 coding sequence is TGTGCCACCTACTCCGGGGATCGCTACGAGCAGTACTTC.

The chain is built from TRBV6-5 and TRBJ2-6, with 8 positions matching TRBD2. The CDR3 is 15 residues long. Trimming cost V 5 bases and J 3 bases; bases outside gene matches: 3. CDR1 is MNHEY and CDR2 is SVGAGI in the germline V gene. In DNA, the CDR3 is TGTGCCAGCAGTAGACGGGGGGGTGGGGCCAACGTCCTGACTTTC. Translation gives CASSRRGGGANVLTF.

This clone was recorded only once. The gene calls are TRBV5-1 and TRBJ1-5; D remains unclear. The CDR3 is 15 residues long. The ends were cut back, 0 bases at V and 7 bases at J, with 14 bases in the middle. Germline V gene sequence: CDR1 SGHRS, CDR2 YFSETQ. The CDR3 spells CASSLDGSARQPQHF. The DNA for the CDR3 is TGCGCCAGCAGCTTGGACGGCTCGGCGAGGCAGCCCCAGCATTTT. The full variable domain, its missing parts supplied by reference TRBV5-1 and TRBJ1-5, is KAGVTQTPRYLIKTRGQQVTLSCSPISGHRSVSWYQQTPGQGLQFLFEYFSETQRNKGNFPGRFSGRQFSNSRSEMNVSTLELGDSALYLCASSLDGSARQPQHFGDGTRLSIL.

The chain combines TRBV5-4 with TRBJ2-5, with 7 nucleotides matching TRBD2. V gave up 4 bases and J gave up 2 bases; unmatched junction bases: 5. Germline V lookup: CDR1 SGHNT, CDR2 YYREEE (reference sequence). CDR3 length equals 14 residues. The CDR3: CASSIRLAQETQYF. The DNA of the CDR3 is TGTGCCAGCAGCATCAGACTAGCACAAGAGACCCAGTACTTC.

The gene calls are TRBV30 and TRBJ1-1; D gene ambiguous. Germline assignment: CDR1 GTSNPN and CDR2 SVGIG (reference sequence). The CDR3 loop spans 9 amino acids. V was cut by 5 bases and J by 10 bases, with 8 bases left in between. The CDR3 bases are TGTGCCTGGTTCCCGGGAGCTTTCTTT. Translated: CAWFPGAFF. The whole variable domain, filled in from reference TRBV30 and TRBJ1-1, reads SQTIHQWPATLVQPVGSPLSLECTVEGTSNPNLYWYRQAAGRGLQLLFYSVGIGQISSEVPQNLSASRPQDRQFILSSKKLLLSDSGFYLCAWFPGAFFGQGTRLTVV.

The chain employs TRBV18 and TRBJ2-7; 7 bases are a match to TRBD1. The CDR3 runs 14 residues. J lost 2 bases, V lost 0 bases, and 1 base had no gene match. Germline V CDR1 and CDR2: KGHSH, LQKENI. CDR3 sequence (DNA): TGTGCCAGCTCACCACCGACAGGGCCCTACGAGCAGTACTTC. Protein: CASSPPTGPYEQYF.

This clone was observed a few times. The chain employs TRBV2 and TRBJ2-3; perhaps TRBD2 as D (5 bases). The V gene's germline CDR1 is SNHLY and CDR2 FYNNEI. V was cut by 8 bases and J by 3 bases, with 21 bases left in between. The CDR3 has 16 residues. The chain's CDR3 is CASSGVFGSQTDTQYF. The CDR3 DNA is TGTGCCAGCTCCGGGGTCTTCGGATCTCAGACAGATACGCAGTATTTT.

This chain joins TRBV11-1 and TRBJ2-5, with D uncertain. Germline V CDR1 and CDR2: SGHAT, FQDESV (reference sequence). The CDR3 extends over 12 amino acids. The V end lost 4 bases, the J end lost 7 bases, and 10 bases lay between the germline ends. The DNA of the CDR3 is TGTGCCAGCAGCTCACCATCGAGGACCCAGTACTTC. The encoded protein is CASSSPSRTQYF.

A note on this clone: At the DNA level, this CDR3 is encoded by other sequences in the same sample as well. The chain is built from TRBV13 and TRBJ2-3, with D possibly TRBD2 on 7 matching bases. CDR3 length: 13 amino acids. CDR1 PRHDT and CDR2 FYEKMQ come from the germline V gene (reference sequence). The V gene lost 2 bases and the J gene lost 6 bases, with 9 bases spanning the gap. CDR3 DNA sequence: TGTGCCAGCAGCTTAAGGGGGGGGGATACGCAGTATTTT. This gives the protein CASSLRGGDTQYF.

The chain couples TRBV7-9 to TRBJ1-4; D is uncertain. CDR3 size: 16 residues. Between the trimmed V and J ends, which lost 0 bases and 1 base, there was a span of 9 bases. CDR1 is SEHNR and CDR2 is FQNEAQ in the germline V gene (reference sequence). The CDR3 reads CASSLAVGVTNEKLFF. In DNA, the CDR3 is TGTGCCAGCAGCTTAGCAGTCGGGGTAACTAATGAAAAACTGTTTTTT.

This chain links TRBV6-1 with TRBJ1-1; D remains unclear. The V gene lost 7 bases and the J gene lost 0 bases, with 12 bases spanning the gap. The CDR3 covers 14 residues. Germline V gene lookup returns CDR1 MNHNS and CDR2 SASEGT. The CDR3 DNA follows: TGTGCCAGCACGTCGGACTGGCTGAACACTGAAGCTTTCTTT. Translating it yields CASTSDWLNTEAFF.

The CDR3 loop reads CASSKRTTGEPQHF. Written as DNA, the CDR3 is TGTGCCAGTAGTAAGCGGACAACAGGGGAGCCCCAGCATTTT. The chain employs TRBV19 and TRBJ1-5; TRBD1 agrees at 7 bases. This CDR3 comprises 14 residues. Germline V CDR1 and CDR2: LNHDA, SQIVND (reference sequence). V lost 4 bases, J lost 8 bases, and 8 bases stayed unmatched.